This TCR beta chain was identified in a study of beta chain features in type 1 diabetes. Points on this clone: Its specificity is not known.

Sequencing targeted expressed TCRB transcripts, as all isolated RNA had been reverse transcribed. The method was immunoSEQ multiplex PCR; TCRdb's version includes in-frame clones alone and lacks a portion of them. The data show around 360,000 clones, with 10% to 15% seen just once and about 0.01% held by the top ten. Trimming removed 0 bases from V and 4 bases from J, with 2 bases in between. CDR1 and CDR2 (germline): SGHAT, FQNNGV. CDR3 length: 12 residues. Sorted CD4+ subsets: naive, central memory, regulatory, stem cell-like memory (CD45RO/CCR7/CD25/CD127/CD95/CD27 panel). Points from the study as a whole: VDJ junctions from patients with type 1 diabetes contained fewer insertions and more deletions. A moderate, significant TCRB CDR3 shortening appeared in type 1 diabetes across four CD4+ subsets.

The chain combines TRBV11-2 with TRBJ2-3; D gene uncertain. This TCR was sampled from a woman in her late teens or twenties with type 1 diabetes. Sequenced material: naive CD4+ T cells from blood. The CDR3 protein is CASSLDADTQYF. The CDR3 DNA sequence: TGTGCCAGCAGCTTAGACGCAGATACGCAGTATTTT.